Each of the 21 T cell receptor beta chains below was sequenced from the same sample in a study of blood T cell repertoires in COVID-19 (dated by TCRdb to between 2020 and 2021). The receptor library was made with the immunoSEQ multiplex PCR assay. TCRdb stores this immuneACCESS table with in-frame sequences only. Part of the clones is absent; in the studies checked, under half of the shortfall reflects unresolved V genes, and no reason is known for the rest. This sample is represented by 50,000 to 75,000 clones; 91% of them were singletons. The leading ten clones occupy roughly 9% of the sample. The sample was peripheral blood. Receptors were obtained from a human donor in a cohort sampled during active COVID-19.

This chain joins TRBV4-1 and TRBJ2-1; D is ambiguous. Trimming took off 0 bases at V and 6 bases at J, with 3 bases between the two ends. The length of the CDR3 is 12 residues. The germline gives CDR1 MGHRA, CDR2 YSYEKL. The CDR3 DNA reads TGCGCCAGCAGCCAAGACGGCAATGAGCAGTTCTTC. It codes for CASSQDGNEQFF.

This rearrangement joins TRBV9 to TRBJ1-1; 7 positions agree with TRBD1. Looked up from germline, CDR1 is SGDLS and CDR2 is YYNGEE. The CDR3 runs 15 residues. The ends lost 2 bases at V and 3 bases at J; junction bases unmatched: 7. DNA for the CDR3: TGTGCCAGCAGCGTTTACAGGGGAGAGGACACTGAAGCTTTCTTT. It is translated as CASSVYRGEDTEAFF.

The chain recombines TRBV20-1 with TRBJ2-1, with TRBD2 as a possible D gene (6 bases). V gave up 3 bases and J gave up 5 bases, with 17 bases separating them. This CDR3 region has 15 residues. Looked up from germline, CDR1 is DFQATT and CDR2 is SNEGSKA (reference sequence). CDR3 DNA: TGCAGTGCTAGTAGCGGACCCCCGAAGGACAATGAGCAGTTCTTC. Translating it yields CSASSGPPKDNEQFF.

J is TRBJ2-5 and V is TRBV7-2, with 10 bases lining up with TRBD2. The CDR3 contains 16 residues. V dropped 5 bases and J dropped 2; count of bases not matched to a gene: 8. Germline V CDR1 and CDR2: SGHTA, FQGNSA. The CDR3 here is CASSPSLAGLQETQYF. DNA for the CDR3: TGTGCCAGCAGCCCTTCACTAGCGGGGCTACAAGAGACCCAGTACTTC. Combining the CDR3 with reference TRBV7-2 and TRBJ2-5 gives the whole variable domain GAGVSQSPSNKVTEKGKDVELRCDPISGHTALYWYRQSLGQGLEFLIYFQGNSAPDKSGLPSDRFSAERTGGSVSTLTIQRTQQEDSAVYLCASSPSLAGLQETQYFGPGTRLLVL.

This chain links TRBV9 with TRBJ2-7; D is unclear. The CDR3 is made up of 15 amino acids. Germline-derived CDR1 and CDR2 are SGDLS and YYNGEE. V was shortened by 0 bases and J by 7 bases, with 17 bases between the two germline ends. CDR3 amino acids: CASSVGSTVPMEQYF. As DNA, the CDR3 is TGTGCCAGCAGCGTAGGGTCTACGGTCCCGATGGAGCAGTACTTC.

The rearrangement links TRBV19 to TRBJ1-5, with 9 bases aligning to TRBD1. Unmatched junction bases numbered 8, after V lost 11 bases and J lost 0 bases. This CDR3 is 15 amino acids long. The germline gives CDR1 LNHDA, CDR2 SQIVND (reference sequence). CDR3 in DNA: TGTGCCTGCCGGGACAGGGTCAATAGCAATCAGCCCCAGCATTTT. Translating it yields CACRDRVNSNQPQHF. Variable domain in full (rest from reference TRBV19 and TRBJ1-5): DGGITQSPKYLFRKEGQNVTLSCEQNLNHDAMYWYRQDPGQGLRLIYYSQIVNDFQKGDIAEGYSVSREKKESFPLTVTSAQKNPTAFYLCACRDRVNSNQPQHFGDGTRLSIL.

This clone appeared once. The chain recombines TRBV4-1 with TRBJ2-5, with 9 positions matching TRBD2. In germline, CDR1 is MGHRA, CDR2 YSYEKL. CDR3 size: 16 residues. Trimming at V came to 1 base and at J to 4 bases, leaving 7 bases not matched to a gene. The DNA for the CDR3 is TGCGCCAGCAGCCAAGGCGGGGGACTAGCCCCAGAGACCCAGTACTTC. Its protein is CASSQGGGLAPETQYF.

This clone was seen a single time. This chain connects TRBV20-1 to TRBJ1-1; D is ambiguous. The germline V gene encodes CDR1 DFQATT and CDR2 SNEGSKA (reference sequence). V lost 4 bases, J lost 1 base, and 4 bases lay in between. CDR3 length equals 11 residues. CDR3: CSATGNTEAFF. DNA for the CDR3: TGCAGTGCTACCGGGAACACTGAAGCTTTCTTT.

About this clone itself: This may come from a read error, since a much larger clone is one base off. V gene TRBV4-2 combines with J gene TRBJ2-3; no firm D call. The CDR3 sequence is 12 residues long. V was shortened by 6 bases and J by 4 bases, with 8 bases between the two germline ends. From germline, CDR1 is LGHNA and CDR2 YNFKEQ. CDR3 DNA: TGTGCCAGCAGTTTTTATCCAGATACGCAGTATTTT. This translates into CASSFYPDTQYF.

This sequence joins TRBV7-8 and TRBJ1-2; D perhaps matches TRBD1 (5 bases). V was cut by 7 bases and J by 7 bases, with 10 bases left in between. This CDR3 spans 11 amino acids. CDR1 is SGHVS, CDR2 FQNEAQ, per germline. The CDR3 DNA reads TGTGCCAGCACCTCGGGGGGTGGCTACACCTTC. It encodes CASTSGGGYTF.

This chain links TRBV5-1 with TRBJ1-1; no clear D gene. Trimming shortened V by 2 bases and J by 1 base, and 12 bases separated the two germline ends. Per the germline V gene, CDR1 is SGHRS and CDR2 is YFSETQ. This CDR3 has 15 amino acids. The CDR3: CASSFDGRANTEAFF. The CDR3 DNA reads TGCGCCAGCAGCTTTGACGGGAGGGCGAACACTGAAGCTTTCTTT. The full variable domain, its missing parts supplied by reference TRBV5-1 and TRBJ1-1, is KAGVTQTPRYLIKTRGQQVTLSCSPISGHRSVSWYQQTPGQGLQFLFEYFSETQRNKGNFPGRFSGRQFSNSRSEMNVSTLELGDSALYLCASSFDGRANTEAFFGQGTRLTVV.

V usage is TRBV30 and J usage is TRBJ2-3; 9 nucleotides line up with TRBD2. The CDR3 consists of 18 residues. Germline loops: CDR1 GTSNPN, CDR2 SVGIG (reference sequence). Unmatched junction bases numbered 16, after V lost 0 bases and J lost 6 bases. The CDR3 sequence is CAWSVSGGSAGGPDTQYF. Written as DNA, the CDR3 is TGTGCCTGGAGTGTATCGGGGGGATCAGCGGGGGGCCCCGATACGCAGTATTTT.

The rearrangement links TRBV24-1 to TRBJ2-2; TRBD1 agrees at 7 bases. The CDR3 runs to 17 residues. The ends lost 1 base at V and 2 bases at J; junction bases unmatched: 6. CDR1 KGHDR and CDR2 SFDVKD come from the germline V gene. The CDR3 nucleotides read TGTGCCACCAGTGATTTCGGGTGGACAGGCAACACCGGGGAGCTGTTTTTT. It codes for CATSDFGWTGNTGELFF.

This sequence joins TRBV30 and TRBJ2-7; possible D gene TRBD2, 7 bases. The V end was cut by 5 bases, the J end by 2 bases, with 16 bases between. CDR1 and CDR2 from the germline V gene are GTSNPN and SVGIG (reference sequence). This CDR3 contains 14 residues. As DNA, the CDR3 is TGTGCCTGGTGTCGGGGGGCTCAAGCCTACGAGCAGTACTTC. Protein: CAWCRGAQAYEQYF.

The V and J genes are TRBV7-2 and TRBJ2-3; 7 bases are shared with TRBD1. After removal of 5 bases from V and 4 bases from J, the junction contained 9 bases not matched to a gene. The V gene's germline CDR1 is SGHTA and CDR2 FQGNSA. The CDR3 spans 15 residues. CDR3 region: CASSETRGTADTQYF. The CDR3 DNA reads TGTGCCAGCAGCGAGACCAGGGGGACCGCAGATACGCAGTATTTT.

The CDR3 is CASSPQGNYGYTF. The CDR3 DNA reads as TGTGCCAGCTCACCCCAGGGGAACTATGGCTACACCTTC. This sequence joins TRBV18 and TRBJ1-2; possible D gene TRBD1, 6 bases. Per the germline V gene, CDR1 is KGHSH and CDR2 is LQKENI. The ends were cut back, 3 bases at V and 2 bases at J, with 7 bases in the middle. This CDR3 has 13 amino acids.

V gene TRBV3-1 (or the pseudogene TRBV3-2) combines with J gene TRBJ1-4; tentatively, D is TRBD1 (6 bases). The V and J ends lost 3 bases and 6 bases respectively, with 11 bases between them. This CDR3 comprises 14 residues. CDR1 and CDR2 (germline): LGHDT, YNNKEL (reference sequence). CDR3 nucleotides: TGTGCCAGCAGCCAGGGGGCGGGAGATGAAAAACTGTTTTTT. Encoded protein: CASSQGAGDEKLFF.

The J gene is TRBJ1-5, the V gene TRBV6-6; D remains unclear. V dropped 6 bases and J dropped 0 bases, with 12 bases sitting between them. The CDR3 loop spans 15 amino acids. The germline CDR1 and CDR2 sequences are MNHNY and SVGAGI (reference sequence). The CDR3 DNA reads TGTGCCAGCAGGGTGGGAGGGAATAGCAATCAGCCCCAGCATTTT. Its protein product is CASRVGGNSNQPQHF.

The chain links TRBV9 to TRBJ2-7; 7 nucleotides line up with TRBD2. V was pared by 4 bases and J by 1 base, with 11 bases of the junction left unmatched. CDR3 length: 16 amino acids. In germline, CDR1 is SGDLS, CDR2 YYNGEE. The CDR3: CASSPSGSGTSYEQYF. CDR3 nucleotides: TGTGCCAGCAGCCCCTCGGGAAGCGGGACTTCCTACGAGCAGTACTTC.

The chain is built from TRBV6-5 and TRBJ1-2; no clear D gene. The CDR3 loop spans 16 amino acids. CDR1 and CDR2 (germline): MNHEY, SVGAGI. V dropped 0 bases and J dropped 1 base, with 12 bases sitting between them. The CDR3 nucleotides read TGTGCCAGCAGTTACTCGGTTGGCACCCGTAACTATGGCTACACCTTC. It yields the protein CASSYSVGTRNYGYTF.

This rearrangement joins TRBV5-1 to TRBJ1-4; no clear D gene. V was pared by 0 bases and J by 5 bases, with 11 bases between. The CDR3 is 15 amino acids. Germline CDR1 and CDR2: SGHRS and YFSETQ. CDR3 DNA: TGCGCCAGCAGCTTGGGACTCCGTAGCAATGAAAAACTGTTTTTT. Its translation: CASSLGLRSNEKLFF. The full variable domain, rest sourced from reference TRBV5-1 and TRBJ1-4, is KAGVTQTPRYLIKTRGQQVTLSCSPISGHRSVSWYQQTPGQGLQFLFEYFSETQRNKGNFPGRFSGRQFSNSRSEMNVSTLELGDSALYLCASSLGLRSNEKLFFGSGTQLSVL.